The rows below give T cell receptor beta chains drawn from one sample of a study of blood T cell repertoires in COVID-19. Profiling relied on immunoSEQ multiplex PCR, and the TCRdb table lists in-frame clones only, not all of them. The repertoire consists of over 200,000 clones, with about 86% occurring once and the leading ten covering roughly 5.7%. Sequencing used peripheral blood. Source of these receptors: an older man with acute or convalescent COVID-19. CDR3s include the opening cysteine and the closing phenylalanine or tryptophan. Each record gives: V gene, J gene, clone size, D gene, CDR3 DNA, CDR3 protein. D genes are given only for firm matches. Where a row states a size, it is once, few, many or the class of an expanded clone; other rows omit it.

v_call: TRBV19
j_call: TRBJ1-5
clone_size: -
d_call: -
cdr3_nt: TGTGCCAGTAGTCCCCGGGAGGGAGGTCAGCCCCAGCATTTT
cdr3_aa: CASSPREGGQPQHF

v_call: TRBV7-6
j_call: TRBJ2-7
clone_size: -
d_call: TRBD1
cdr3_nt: TGTGCCAGCAGCTGGAGACAGGGGCTACCCTACGAGCAGTACTTC
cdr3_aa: CASSWRQGLPYEQYF

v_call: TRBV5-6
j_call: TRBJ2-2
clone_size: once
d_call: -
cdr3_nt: TGTGCCAGCAGCCAAAGGGGGCTAGCGGGGAACACCGGGGAGCTGTTTTTT
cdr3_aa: CASSQRGLAGNTGELFF

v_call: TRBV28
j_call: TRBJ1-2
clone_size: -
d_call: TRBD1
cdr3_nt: TGTGCCAGCGGCACCGGGACAGGTATCCCTAATAGTTGGGGCTACACCTTC
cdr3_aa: CASGTGTGIPNSWGYTF

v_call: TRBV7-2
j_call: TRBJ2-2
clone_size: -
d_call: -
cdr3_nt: TGTGCCAGCAGCCCCTACGTTTTGGTAAACACCGGGGAGCTGTTTTTT
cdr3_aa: CASSPYVLVNTGELFF

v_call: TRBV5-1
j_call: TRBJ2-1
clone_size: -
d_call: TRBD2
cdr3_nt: TGCGCCAGCAGCTCCGGGACTAGCGGGAGCAATGAGCAGTTCTTC
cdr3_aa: CASSSGTSGSNEQFF

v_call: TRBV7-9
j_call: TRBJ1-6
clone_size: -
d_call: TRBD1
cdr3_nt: TGTGCCAGCACCTCGGGACAGACTAATTCACCCCTCCACTTT
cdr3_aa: CASTSGQTNSPLHF

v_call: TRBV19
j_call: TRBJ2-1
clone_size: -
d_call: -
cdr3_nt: TGTGCCAGTAGGCGGGGCGGGGATAATTACAATGAGCAGTTCTTC
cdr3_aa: CASRRGGDNYNEQFF

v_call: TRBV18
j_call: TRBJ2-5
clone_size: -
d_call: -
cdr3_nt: TGTGCCAGCTCACCAAACCGGGACTCCGTGCAGACCCAGTACTTC
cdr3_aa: CASSPNRDSVQTQYF

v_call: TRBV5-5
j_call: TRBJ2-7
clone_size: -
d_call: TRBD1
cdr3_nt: TGTGCCAGCAGGCTTCAGCAGGGGGCTGCTGGCGAGCAGTACTTC
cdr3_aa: CASRLQQGAAGEQYF